This T cell receptor (beta chain) was profiled in a study of T cell responses to AZD1222 COVID-19 vaccine. General observations from the study: There were mostly white British donors and more females than males, and clonal diversity was possibly underestimated. At baseline, seropositivity was found in only a handful of AZD1222 recipients. Variant regions that are unmutated are reportedly the target of nearly half of spike-specific TCRs.

The germline gives CDR1 ENHRY, CDR2 SYGVKD. The CDR3 loop spans 14 amino acids. J gave up 4 bases and V 6 bases, and 8 bases lay outside the gene matches. In regard to this clone: Its target is not known.

The repertoire was sequenced with immunoSEQ multiplex PCR; TCRdb's copy has only in-frame clones and lacks some. Seen here are about 220,000 clones, roughly 91% observed once, and the top ten hold roughly 1%. The chain uses TRBV10-3 and TRBJ1-2; 7 nucleotides align to TRBD1. The source material was peripheral blood, sampled on day 0 of MenACWY control vaccination. This receptor was taken from an adult in good health. CDR3 coding DNA: TGTGCCATCAGCACTTCGGACAGGCCCTATGGCTACACCTTC. This codes for CAISTSDRPYGYTF.